The present T cell receptor (beta chain) was sequenced within a study of Graves' ophthalmopathy and Graves' hyperthyroidism. Study observations and caveats: The model forecast ophthalmopathy progression, reaching under 71% sensitivity and roughly 72% specificity.

Exclusion covered patients with other autoimmune diseases or uncontrolled infections (as well as pregnancy or lactation). Notes on this clonotype: Its specificity is unknown. This sequence may be a read error, since a much larger clone differs from it by one base.

Amplifying from RNA transcripts, the study obtained TCR beta CDR3 regions. RT-PCR with HTBI primers came first, then second-round multiplex PCR. TCRdb independently ran MiXCR on the multiplex PCR reads; one entry per CDR3 protein. The sample consists of about half a million distinct CDR3 sequences, roughly an eighth of them appearing once. Germline CDR1 SGHAT, CDR2 FQNNGV. J lost 4 bases, V lost 5 bases, and 12 bases had no gene match. CDR3 length: 16 residues. Sequencing was done on a sample of blood. The receptor comes from a woman in her twenties or thirties with Graves' ophthalmopathy. The chain carries TRBV11-2 and TRBJ2-7; 9 bases are a match to TRBD2. The CDR3 DNA reads TGTGCCAGCAGCAAAAGCGGGAGGAATGGGAGATACGAGCAGTACGTC. This encodes CASSKSGRNGRYEQYV.